The sequence of this T cell receptor beta chain was determined in a study of Ad26.COV2.S vaccination and SARS-CoV-2 variants. Treatment in this sample: over 15 received Ad26.COV2.S at low or high dose, single or two shots; 5 received placebo; per-sample allocation not given. Day 63 following the first vaccine or placebo injection was when the samples were taken. Germline V gives CDR1 SGHTA, CDR2 FQGTGA. With 4 bases removed from V and 2 bases from J, the gap between germline ends came to 8 bases. There are 13 residues in the CDR3. Repertoires were generated with immunoSEQ multiplex PCR, while TCRdb's copy carries only in-frame clones and drops some. The table records roughly 320,000 clones, roughly 84% of them present only once.

Sequenced material: peripheral blood, taken in a trial of Ad26.COV2.S vaccine versus placebo. The sequence derives from a person aged 18-65 years who received the Ad26.COV2.S COVID-19 vaccine or a placebo. V and J are TRBV7-3 and TRBJ1-1; D not resolved. In nucleotides, the CDR3 is TGTGCCAGCAGCTACAGCCCCAACACTGAAGCTTTCTTT. This sequence encodes CASSYSPNTEAFF.